These T cell receptor beta chains were read from a single sample in a study of T-cell memory formation after mild COVID-19. Each CDR3 protein is one row after TCRdb ran MiXCR on the 5' RACE reads. The sample records under 90,000 distinct CDR3 sequences, approximately 13% being singletons. The source material was PBMCs or a T cell subset sorted from them (not recorded which). The receptors originated from an adult woman who had mild COVID-19 (a few samples of this study predate the infection). Cell type and time point are not known. Both conserved end residues are part of each CDR3. A D gene is named only where the DNA matches it firmly. Size is omitted from some rows. Given values are once, few, many or a class for expanded clones.

CDR3aa: CASSLGQGADTQYF
CDR3nt: TGCGCCAGCAGCTTGGGACAGGGGGCAGATACGCAGTATTTT
d_gene: TRBD1
v_gene: TRBV5-1
abundance: many
j_gene: TRBJ2-3

CDR3aa: CASSSKPGQGPTSTDTQYF
CDR3nt: TGTGCCAGCAGCTCAAAACCGGGACAGGGTCCTACTAGCACAGATACGCAGTATTTT
d_gene: TRBD1
v_gene: TRBV7-9
abundance: -
j_gene: TRBJ2-3

CDR3aa: CASSRGNLGKDYGYTF
CDR3nt: TGTGCCAGCAGCCGCGGGAACTTGGGAAAAGACTATGGCTACACCTTC
d_gene: -
v_gene: TRBV7-9
abundance: -
j_gene: TRBJ1-2

CDR3aa: CSARLTENEQFF
CDR3nt: TGCAGTGCTAGGCTGACAGAGAATGAGCAGTTCTTC
d_gene: -
v_gene: TRBV20-1
abundance: -
j_gene: TRBJ2-1

CDR3aa: CASSGALPGRYGYTF
CDR3nt: TGTGCCAGCAGTGGGGCCCTACCCGGGCGCTATGGCTACACCTTC
d_gene: -
v_gene: TRBV2
abundance: few
j_gene: TRBJ1-2

CDR3aa: CASSLVPTTRDKGTEAFF
CDR3nt: TGTGCCAGCAGCTTAGTCCCTACGACCCGGGACAAAGGCACTGAAGCTTTCTTT
d_gene: -
v_gene: TRBV7-8
abundance: few
j_gene: TRBJ1-1

CDR3aa: CASNGQGTNEQFF
CDR3nt: TGTGCCAGCAATGGACAGGGTACGAATGAGCAGTTCTTC
d_gene: TRBD1
v_gene: TRBV2
abundance: many
j_gene: TRBJ2-1

CDR3aa: CASLHLNTEAFF
CDR3nt: TGTGCCAGCCTACACCTGAACACTGAAGCTTTCTTT
d_gene: -
v_gene: TRBV7-9
abundance: -
j_gene: TRBJ1-1

CDR3aa: CASSLLDSDNEQFF
CDR3nt: TGTGCCAGCAGCTTACTAGATTCAGACAATGAGCAGTTCTTC
d_gene: -
v_gene: TRBV7-9
abundance: few
j_gene: TRBJ2-1

CDR3aa: CASSLVSGAEQYF
CDR3nt: TGTGCCAGCAGCTTAGTTTCCGGGGCCGAGCAGTACTTC
d_gene: -
v_gene: TRBV7-9
abundance: -
j_gene: TRBJ2-7

CDR3aa: CASSDTDPSFGEQYF
CDR3nt: TGTGCCAGCAGCGATACGGACCCCTCTTTTGGCGAGCAGTACTTC
d_gene: -
v_gene: TRBV3-1
abundance: few
j_gene: TRBJ2-7

CDR3aa: CASSEAGSTDTQYF
CDR3nt: TGTGCCAGCAGCGAAGCAGGGAGCACAGATACGCAGTATTTT
d_gene: -
v_gene: TRBV9
abundance: many
j_gene: TRBJ2-3

CDR3aa: CASSLGPRGETQYF
CDR3nt: TGTGCCAGCAGCTTAGGCCCCAGGGGAGAGACCCAGTACTTC
d_gene: -
v_gene: TRBV7-9
abundance: -
j_gene: TRBJ2-5

CDR3aa: CASSQLAGENEQFF
CDR3nt: TGCGCCAGCAGCCAACTAGCGGGTGAGAATGAGCAGTTCTTC
d_gene: TRBD2
v_gene: TRBV4-3
abundance: -
j_gene: TRBJ2-1

CDR3aa: CASSLVLAGGSSTDTQYF
CDR3nt: TGCGCCAGCAGCTTGGTACTAGCGGGGGGTTCGAGCACAGATACGCAGTATTTT
d_gene: TRBD2
v_gene: TRBV5-1
abundance: -
j_gene: TRBJ2-3

CDR3aa: CASSPWGQGSSGANVLTF
CDR3nt: TGCGCCAGCAGCCCATGGGGGCAGGGGAGCTCTGGGGCCAACGTCCTGACTTTC
d_gene: -
v_gene: TRBV4-3
abundance: few
j_gene: TRBJ2-6

CDR3aa: CASSFWGGGAHETQYF
CDR3nt: TGTGCCAGCAGTTTTTGGGGCGGGGGGGCCCATGAGACCCAGTACTTC
d_gene: TRBD2
v_gene: TRBV12-3/TRBV12-4
abundance: few
j_gene: TRBJ2-5

CDR3aa: CSVAEEGVTGELFF
CDR3nt: TGCAGCGTTGCTGAAGAGGGGGTCACCGGGGAGCTGTTTTTT
d_gene: -
v_gene: TRBV29-1
abundance: many
j_gene: TRBJ2-2

CDR3aa: CASSIGDPGELFF
CDR3nt: TGTGCCAGCAGTATCGGGGACCCCGGGGAGCTGTTTTTT
d_gene: -
v_gene: TRBV25-1
abundance: -
j_gene: TRBJ2-2

CDR3aa: CASSSDGSGYTF
CDR3nt: TGTGCCAGTAGTTCGGACGGTTCCGGCTACACCTTC
d_gene: -
v_gene: TRBV19
abundance: many
j_gene: TRBJ1-2

CDR3aa: CASSQVDSRGLGANEKLFF
CDR3nt: TGCGCCAGCAGCCAAGTTGATTCCAGGGGGCTCGGGGCTAATGAAAAACTGTTTTTT
d_gene: TRBD1
v_gene: TRBV4-1
abundance: -
j_gene: TRBJ1-4

CDR3aa: CASSRTGQEDTQYF
CDR3nt: TGTGCCAGCAGTCGGACCGGCCAAGAAGATACGCAGTATTTT
d_gene: -
v_gene: TRBV12-3/TRBV12-4
abundance: -
j_gene: TRBJ2-3

CDR3aa: CASSYLWVAGYGDTQYF
CDR3nt: TGTGCCAGCAGTTACCTATGGGTGGCAGGGTATGGAGATACGCAGTATTTT
d_gene: -
v_gene: TRBV6-6
abundance: few
j_gene: TRBJ2-3

CDR3aa: CASSYGTGGDEYAFF
CDR3nt: TGTGCCAGCAGTTACGGGACAGGGGGCGATGAATACGCTTTCTTT
d_gene: TRBD1
v_gene: TRBV6-5
abundance: few
j_gene: TRBJ1-1